This T cell receptor (beta chain) came from a study of T cell changes during pregnancy in multiple sclerosis. Between the trimmed V and J ends, which lost 2 bases and 0 bases, there was a span of 10 bases. Germline lookup yields CDR1 MNHEY and CDR2 SMNVEV (reference sequence). This CDR3 region has 16 residues. Profiled with immunoSEQ multiplex PCR; TCRdb holds only in-frame clones, not every one. The sample yields roughly 100,000 clones, approximately 90% seen once. This rearrangement joins TRBV27 to TRBJ2-2; no clear D. The input for sequencing was peripheral blood, taken after pregnancy. This TCR came from a female donor with multiple sclerosis, enrolled in a pregnancy study. In DNA form, the CDR3 reads TGTGCCAGCAGTTTAGACCCAGCGCCGAACACCGGGGAGCTGTTTTTT. Protein sequence: CASSLDPAPNTGELFF.